This TCR beta chain is drawn from a study of Tregs in tolerant kidney transplant recipients. Overall study context: Recipients received nonmyeloablative bone marrow transplants from related graft donors, with transient mixed chimerism.

Unstimulated regulatory T cells (CD4+CD25+CD127-), CD4+CD25- non-regulatory cells, CD4 and CD8 cells were FACS-sorted from thawed PBMCs. The repertoire was sequenced with immunoSEQ multiplex PCR; TCRdb's copy has only in-frame clones and lacks some. The data contain about 77,000 clones, 98% of them seen just once; the ten biggest clones take up over 0.45%. Overall study results and limits: Antigen-driven expansion was suggested because donor-specific Tregs expanded more than all Tregs in tolerant patients. Nucleotide sequences could not be compared across some patients' samples due to primer changes.

Germline V gene sequence: CDR1 ENHRY, CDR2 SYGVKD. V lost 1 base, J lost 4 bases, and 11 bases lay in between. The CDR3 length is 14 residues. As concerns this clone: Its target is unknown.

Here the sequenced sample was CD4+ T cells from blood, taken before the transplant. The chain employs TRBV10-3 and TRBJ2-7; D is undetermined. The clonotype originates from a human donor who received a combined kidney and bone marrow transplant. CDR3 sequence reads: CAISELAEYYEQYF. Written as DNA, the CDR3 is TGTGCCATCAGTGAGTTGGCAGAATATTACGAGCAGTACTTC.